Given below is one TCR beta chain in context. Method: immunoSEQ multiplex PCR; TCRdb's copy keeps in-frame clones and lacks some. This sample has over a million clones, with 70% to 80% found just once. This specimen comes from a study of shared clonotypes between healthy human individuals. For the study at large: The composition of the donors was a couple of women and a few men aged 18 to 49. Every donor yielded three CD4 naive, three CD4 memory, two CD8 naive and one CD8 memory plate.

The CDR3 is 16 residues long. Looked up from germline, CDR1 is MNHEY and CDR2 is SVGAGI. The V end was cut by 0 bases, the J end by 9 bases, with 15 bases between. The material sequenced was memory CD4+ T cells sorted from blood. Subset in this sample: CD45RA-negative fraction. The V call is TRBV6-5, the J call TRBJ1-6; no firm D call. The TCR originated in a young man in good health. The CDR3 protein is CASSYSVSGLSSPLHF. The CDR3, as DNA: TGTGCCAGCAGTTACTCTGTATCCGGGCTTAGTTCACCCCTCCACTTT.